This T cell receptor beta chain comes out of a study of T cell changes during pregnancy in multiple sclerosis. V was pared by 5 bases and J by 6 bases, with 10 bases of the junction left unmatched. Germline V gene data show CDR1 as SEHNR and CDR2 as FQNEAQ (reference sequence). The CDR3 runs 16 residues. Produced via immunoSEQ multiplex PCR; TCRdb's table is partial and in-frame only. The sample shows 50,000 or so clones, approximately 91% of them seen only once. There are a few counts of this clone. V is TRBV7-9 and J is TRBJ2-3; 11 nucleotides align to TRBD1. This specimen was CD4+ T cells from peripheral blood mononuclear cells, taken in the second trimester of pregnancy. This sequence was found in a female donor with multiple sclerosis, enrolled in a pregnancy study. This CDR3 reads CASSPPGQGVSDTQYF. The CDR3 coding sequence is TGTGCCAGCAGCCCCCCGGGACAGGGGGTATCCGATACGCAGTATTTT.